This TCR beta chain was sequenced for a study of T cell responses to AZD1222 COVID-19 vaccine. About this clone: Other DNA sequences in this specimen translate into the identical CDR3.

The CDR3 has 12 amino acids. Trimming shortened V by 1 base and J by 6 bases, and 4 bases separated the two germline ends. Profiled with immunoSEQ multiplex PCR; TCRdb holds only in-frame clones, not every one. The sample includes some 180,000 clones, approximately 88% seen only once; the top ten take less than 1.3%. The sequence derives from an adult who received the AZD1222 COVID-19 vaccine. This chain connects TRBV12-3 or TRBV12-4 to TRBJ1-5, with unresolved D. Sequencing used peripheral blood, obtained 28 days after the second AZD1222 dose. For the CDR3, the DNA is TGTGCCAGCAGTTTAGGGGGTCAGCCCCAGCATTTT. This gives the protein CASSLGGQPQHF.